This T cell receptor beta chain emerged from a study of T cell responses to AZD1222 COVID-19 vaccine (dated by TCRdb to the early 2020s). Context from the whole study: TCR sequencing was performed for about 240 trial participants, of whom roughly 200 were given two doses of AZD1222 and about 25 were given two doses of MenACWY control vaccine. Trial participants were enrolled into age subgroups of 18-55, 56-69 and 70-plus years, which contained 148, 28 and 57 TCR-sequenced participants, respectively.

On this clone itself: Its antigen remains undetermined. No much larger clone is present one base from it, and per-base qualities are unavailable.

The CDR3 regions of human TCRbeta chains were subjected to immunosequencing. As for the original processing: Repertoire TCRs were checked for matches against a reference library of SARS-CoV-2-specific TCRs that had been generated using the MIRA antigen-specificity platform. Breadth meant the fraction of unique TCRs that were SARS-CoV-2-associated, whereas depth meant the fraction of total T cells that were SARS-CoV-2-associated. Using the MIRA data, each spike-specific TCR was assigned both to the spike region to which the TCR was reactive and to a CD4 or CD8 class. Log10-transformed breadth and depth values were compared by one-way ANOVA with Sidak's multiple comparisons tests. In its TCRdb copy, this immuneACCESS table keeps in-frame sequences only and misses some clones. Where compared with another copy, unresolved V genes explain less than half of these, and the others have no known cause. D and trimming were read from the DNA, whereas the V and J calls and clone size are those reported in that table. Within this sample are more than 150,000 clones, with 87% of them counted one time only. The ten largest clones capture about 3% of the sample.

Trimming takes 3 bases from V and 0 bases from J, and the germline ends sit 6 bases apart. From a lookup of the germline V gene, CDR1 and CDR2 are MGHDK and SYGVNS. The CDR3 goes from the cysteine to the phenylalanine over 14 residues. Only CDR3 DNA remains: 42 bases, in frame from the first base. Study-wide conclusions, independent of this receptor: The 56-69-year group was small, and its depth increase did not reach significance, likely because of low power. A significant rise in spike-specific TCR breadth and depth was observed after two AZD1222 doses relative to day 0 and relative to MenACWY recipients. Conclusions about previously exposed vaccinees are limited because only a handful of AZD1222 recipients were SARS-CoV-2 seropositive at baseline. Reportedly, almost half of the unique spike-specific TCRs recognized epitopes lying outside the regions that are mutated in the B.1.351 and B.1.1.7 variants. Because no samples from the day 14 peak response were available, repertoires could be characterized only after the peak T cell response. The whole spike protein was spanned by vaccine-associated CD4 TCRs, and dominant responses were seen in regions 160-218 and 743-854. Participants were mostly white British, with more females than males. The authors suggested clonal diversity may have been underestimated.

Explained via the paper, the time point label denotes: baseline before first vaccination. Taken with the paper, the label for treatment or condition translates to: meningococcal conjugate vaccine given as trial control. The vaccinee samples were drawn from two UK trials, COV001 and COV002, one of which was a single-blind randomized controlled phase 2/3 trial testing AZD1222 (ChAdOx1 nCoV-19) in healthy adults. For TCRbeta chain sequencing, PBMC samples from trial participants were taken at day 0 and at day 28 after the second dose. Recombination connected TRBV25-1 to TRBJ1-3; a confident D gene designation cannot be given. This TCR was sampled from an adult in good health. The specimen comprised peripheral blood, sampled on day 0 of MenACWY control vaccination. The DNA reads TGTGCCAGCAGTGAGGAAAGCTCTGGAAACACCATATATTTT. Translated, this gives CASSEESSGNTIYF.